The present TCR beta chain was sequenced within a study of neurological immune-mediated disorders. Study conclusions and caveats: CDR3 amino acid sequences of expanded clones were not shared across subjects, a result suggesting private repertoires in all groups.

This clonotype appeared many times. The antigen is unknown. The V end lost 1 base, the J end lost 12 bases, and 18 bases lay between the germline ends. CDR1 LGHDT and CDR2 YNNKEL come from the germline V gene (reference sequence). The length of the CDR3 is 14 residues. MiXCR, applied by TCRdb to the 5' RACE reads, yields one record per CDR3 protein. Of about 60,000 distinct CDR3 sequences detected, roughly 3.5% appear once; the ten largest clones hold approximately 6.5%. What was sequenced was PBMCs. The receptor comes from a woman aged 55-70 years with multiple sclerosis. The rearrangement joins TRBV3-1 to TRBJ1-1; D unclear. CDR3 coding DNA: TGTGCCAGCAGCCAAGGGGTTGTCGGCGGGGAAACTTTCTTT. Its protein is CASSQGVVGGETFF.